The source of this TCR beta chain is a study of beta chain features in type 1 diabetes. TCRB transcripts that were expressed got sequenced, as all of the isolated RNA had been reverse transcribed. Generated by immunoSEQ multiplex PCR, the TCRdb table keeps only in-frame clones and is missing some. The sample consists of 50,000 or so clones, 35% to 55% of them appearing once. Comments on this clone: Its target is unknown.

Findings and limits, study-wide: Moderate yet significant TCRB CDR3 shortening was seen in Type 1 diabetes patients in all four CD4+ subsets.

The CDR3 contains 13 residues. V lost 10 bases to trimming and J lost 6 bases, with 15 bases between them. Looked up from germline, CDR1 is MNHNS and CDR2 is SASEGT. This TCR was sampled from a man aged 30 to 45 with type 1 diabetes. Sequencing input: stem cell memory CD4+ T cells from blood. The chain recombines TRBV6-1 with TRBJ2-2; D uncertain. In DNA form, the CDR3 reads TGTGCCACACTGCCCTCGTTGGCCGGGGAGCTGTTTTTT. Translating gives CATLPSLAGELFF.